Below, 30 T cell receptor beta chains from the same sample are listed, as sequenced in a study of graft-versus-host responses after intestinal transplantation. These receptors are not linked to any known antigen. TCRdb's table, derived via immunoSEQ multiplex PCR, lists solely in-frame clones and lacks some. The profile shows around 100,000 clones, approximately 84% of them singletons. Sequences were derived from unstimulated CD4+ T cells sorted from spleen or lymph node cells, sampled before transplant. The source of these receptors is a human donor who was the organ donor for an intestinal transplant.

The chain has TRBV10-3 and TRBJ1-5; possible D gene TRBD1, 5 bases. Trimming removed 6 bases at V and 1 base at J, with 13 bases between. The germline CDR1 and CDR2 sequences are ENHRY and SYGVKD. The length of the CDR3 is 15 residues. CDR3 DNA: TGTGCCATCAGCCCCGGGTGGGGGAGCAATCAGCCCCAGCATTTT. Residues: CAISPGWGSNQPQHF.

CDR3 sequence (DNA): TGTGCCAGCAGCAACGGCGGGGGTAATGGCTACACCTTC. Translating gives CASSNGGGNGYTF. The chain combines TRBV7-2 with TRBJ1-2, with TRBD1 as a possible D gene (5 bases). Germline CDR1 is SGHTA and CDR2 is FQGNSA. Between the trimmed V and J ends, which lost 5 bases and 6 bases, there was a span of 13 bases. This CDR3 contains 13 residues.

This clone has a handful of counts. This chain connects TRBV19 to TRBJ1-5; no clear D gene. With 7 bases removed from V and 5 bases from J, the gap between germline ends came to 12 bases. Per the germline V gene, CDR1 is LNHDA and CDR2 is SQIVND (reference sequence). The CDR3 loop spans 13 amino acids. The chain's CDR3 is CASTMGYYQPQHF. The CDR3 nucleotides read TGTGCCAGTACCATGGGGTATTATCAGCCCCAGCATTTT.

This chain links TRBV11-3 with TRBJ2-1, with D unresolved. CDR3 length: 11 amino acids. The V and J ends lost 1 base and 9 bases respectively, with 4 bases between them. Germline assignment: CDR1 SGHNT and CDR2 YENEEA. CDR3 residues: CASSLGIEQFF. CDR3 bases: TGTGCCAGCAGCTTAGGGATTGAGCAGTTCTTC.

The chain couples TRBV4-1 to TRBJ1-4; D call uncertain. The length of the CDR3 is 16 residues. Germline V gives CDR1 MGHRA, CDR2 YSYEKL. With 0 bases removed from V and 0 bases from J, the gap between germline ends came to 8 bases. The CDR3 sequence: CASSQDVAATNEKLFF. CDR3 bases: TGCGCCAGCAGCCAAGACGTCGCTGCAACTAATGAAAAACTGTTTTTT.

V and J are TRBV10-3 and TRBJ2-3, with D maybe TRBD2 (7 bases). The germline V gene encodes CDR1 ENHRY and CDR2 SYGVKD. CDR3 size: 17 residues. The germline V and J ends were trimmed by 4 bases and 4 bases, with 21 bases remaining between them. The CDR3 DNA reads TGTGCCATCAGTGGGGATGTGGGGGGGCTAGTGTCAGATACGCAGTATTTT. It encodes CAISGDVGGLVSDTQYF.

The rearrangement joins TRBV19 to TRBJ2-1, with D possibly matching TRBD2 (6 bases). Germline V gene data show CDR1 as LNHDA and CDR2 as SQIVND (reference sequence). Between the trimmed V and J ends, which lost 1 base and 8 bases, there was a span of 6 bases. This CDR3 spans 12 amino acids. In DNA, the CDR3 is TGTGCCAGTAGTATAGGCGGGGATGAGCAGTTCTTC. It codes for CASSIGGDEQFF.

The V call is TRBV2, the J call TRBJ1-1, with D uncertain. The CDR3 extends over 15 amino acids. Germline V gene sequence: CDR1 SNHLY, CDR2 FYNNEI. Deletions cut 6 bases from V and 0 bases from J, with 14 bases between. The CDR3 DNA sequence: TGTGCCAGCAGGGAGATAAAGGGTATGAACACTGAAGCTTTCTTT. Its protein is CASREIKGMNTEAFF. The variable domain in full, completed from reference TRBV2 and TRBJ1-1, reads EPEVTQTPSHQVTQMGQEVILRCVPISNHLYFYWYRQILGQKVEFLVSFYNNEISEKSEIFDDQFSVERPDGSNFTLKIRSTKLEDSAMYFCASREIKGMNTEAFFGQGTRLTVV.

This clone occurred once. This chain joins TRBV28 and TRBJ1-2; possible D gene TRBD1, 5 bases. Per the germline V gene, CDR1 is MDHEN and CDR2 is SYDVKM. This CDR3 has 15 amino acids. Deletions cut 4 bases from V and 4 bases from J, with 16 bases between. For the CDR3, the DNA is TGTGCCAGCAGTTCACGGCGGGACCCCCCCTATGGCTACACCTTC. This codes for CASSSRRDPPYGYTF.

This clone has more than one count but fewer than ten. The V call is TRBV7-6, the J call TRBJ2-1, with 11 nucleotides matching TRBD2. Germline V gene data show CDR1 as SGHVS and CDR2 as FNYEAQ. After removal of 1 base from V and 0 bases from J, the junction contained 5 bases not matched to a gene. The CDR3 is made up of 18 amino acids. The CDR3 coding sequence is TGTGCCAGCAGCTTAGTTAGCGGGGGGGCCGACTCCTACAATGAGCAGTTCTTC. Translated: CASSLVSGGADSYNEQFF.

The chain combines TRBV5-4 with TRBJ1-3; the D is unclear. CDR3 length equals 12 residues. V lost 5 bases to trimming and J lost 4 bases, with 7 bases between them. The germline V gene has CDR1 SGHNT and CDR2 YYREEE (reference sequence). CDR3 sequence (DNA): TGTGCCAGCAGGGCTTCGGGAAACACCATATATTTT. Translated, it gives CASRASGNTIYF.

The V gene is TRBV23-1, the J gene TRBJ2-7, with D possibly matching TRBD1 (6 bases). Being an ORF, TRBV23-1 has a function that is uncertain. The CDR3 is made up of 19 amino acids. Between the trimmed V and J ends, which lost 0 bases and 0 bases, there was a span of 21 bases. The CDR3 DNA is TGCGCCAGCAGTCAATCGGGACAAGTCGAACAGGAATTCTCCTACGAGCAGTACTTC. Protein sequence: CASSQSGQVEQEFSYEQYF.

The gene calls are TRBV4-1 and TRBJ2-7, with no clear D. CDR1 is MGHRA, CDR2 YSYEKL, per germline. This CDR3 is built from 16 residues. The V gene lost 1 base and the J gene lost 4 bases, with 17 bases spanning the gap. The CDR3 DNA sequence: TGCGCCAGCAGCCAAGGGCCCCCCCCAATCCGTTACGAGCAGTACTTC. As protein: CASSQGPPPIRYEQYF.

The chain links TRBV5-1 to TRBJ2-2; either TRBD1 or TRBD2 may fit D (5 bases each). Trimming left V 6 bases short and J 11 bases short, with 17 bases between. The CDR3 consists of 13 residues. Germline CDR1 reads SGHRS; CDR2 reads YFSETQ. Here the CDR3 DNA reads TGCGCCAGCACTGCCACTGGGACGGCCGAGCTGTTTTTT. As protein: CASTATGTAELFF.

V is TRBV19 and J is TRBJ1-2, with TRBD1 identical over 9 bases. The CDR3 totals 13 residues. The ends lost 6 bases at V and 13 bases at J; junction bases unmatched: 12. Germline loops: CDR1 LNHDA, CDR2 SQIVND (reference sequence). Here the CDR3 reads CASRFRDRETCTF. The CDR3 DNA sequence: TGTGCCAGTAGATTTCGGGACAGGGAGACCTGCACCTTC.

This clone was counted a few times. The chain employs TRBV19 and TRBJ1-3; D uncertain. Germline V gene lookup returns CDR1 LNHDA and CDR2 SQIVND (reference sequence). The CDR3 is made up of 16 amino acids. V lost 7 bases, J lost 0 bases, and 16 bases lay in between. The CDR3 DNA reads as TGTGCCAGTAACCCTACAGTCGGCCACTCTGGAAACACCATATATTTT. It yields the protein CASNPTVGHSGNTIYF.

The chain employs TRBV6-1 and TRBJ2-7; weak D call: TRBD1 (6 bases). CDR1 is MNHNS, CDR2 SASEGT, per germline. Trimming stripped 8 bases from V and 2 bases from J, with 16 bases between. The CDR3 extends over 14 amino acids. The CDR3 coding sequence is TGTGCCAGCGTGGAAAGGGCAGGGGCCTACGAGCAGTACTTC. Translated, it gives CASVERAGAYEQYF.

CDR3 residues: CASSPFWGARNIQYF. CDR3 nucleotide sequence: TGTGCCAGCAGCCCATTCTGGGGGGCTCGAAACATTCAGTACTTC. V usage is TRBV2 and J usage is TRBJ2-4; either TRBD1 or TRBD2 may supply D (6 bases each). Per the germline V gene, CDR1 is SNHLY and CDR2 is FYNNEI. The V and J ends lost 6 bases and 6 bases respectively, with 18 bases between them. The CDR3 spans 15 residues.

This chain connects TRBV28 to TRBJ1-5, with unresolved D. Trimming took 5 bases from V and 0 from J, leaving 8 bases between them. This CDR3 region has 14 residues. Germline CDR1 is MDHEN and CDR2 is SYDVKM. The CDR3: CASSPLDSNQPQHF. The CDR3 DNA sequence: TGTGCCAGCAGTCCTTTGGATAGCAATCAGCCCCAGCATTTT.

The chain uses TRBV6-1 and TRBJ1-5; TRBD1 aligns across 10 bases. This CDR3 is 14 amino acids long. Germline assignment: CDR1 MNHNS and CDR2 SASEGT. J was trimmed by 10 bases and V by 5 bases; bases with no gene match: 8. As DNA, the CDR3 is TGTGCCAGCAGTTTAAGACAGGGGGCAGATCCCCAGCATTTT. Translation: CASSLRQGADPQHF.

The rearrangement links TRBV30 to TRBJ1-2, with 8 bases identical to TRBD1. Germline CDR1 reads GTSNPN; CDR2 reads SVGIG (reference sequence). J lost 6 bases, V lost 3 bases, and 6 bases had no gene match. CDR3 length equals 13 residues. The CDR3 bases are TGTGCCTGGAGGAAGGACAGGGTTAATGGCTACACCTTC. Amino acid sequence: CAWRKDRVNGYTF.

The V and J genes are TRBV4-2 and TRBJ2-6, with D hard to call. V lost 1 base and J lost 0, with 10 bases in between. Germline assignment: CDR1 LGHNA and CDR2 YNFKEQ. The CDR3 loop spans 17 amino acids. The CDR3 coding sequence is TGTGCCAGCAGCCAAGCCGTAAAGCGCTCTGGGGCCAACGTCCTGACTTTC. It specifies CASSQAVKRSGANVLTF.

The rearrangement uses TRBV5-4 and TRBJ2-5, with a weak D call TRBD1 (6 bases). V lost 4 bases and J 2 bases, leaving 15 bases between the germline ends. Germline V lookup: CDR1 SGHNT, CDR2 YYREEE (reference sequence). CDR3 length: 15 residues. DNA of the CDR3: TGTGCCAGCAGCGCTCGCCCAGGGACACAAGAGACCCAGTACTTC. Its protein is CASSARPGTQETQYF.

DNA of the CDR3: TGTGCCAGCAGTTCGACAGGGGAGCGGCTAGACGAGCAGTACTTC. It translates to CASSSTGERLDEQYF. This chain connects TRBV6-5 to TRBJ2-7, with 8 nucleotides matching TRBD1. V lost 4 bases and J lost 5; bases outside the gene matches: 10. CDR3 size: 15 residues. CDR1 is MNHEY, CDR2 SVGAGI, per germline.

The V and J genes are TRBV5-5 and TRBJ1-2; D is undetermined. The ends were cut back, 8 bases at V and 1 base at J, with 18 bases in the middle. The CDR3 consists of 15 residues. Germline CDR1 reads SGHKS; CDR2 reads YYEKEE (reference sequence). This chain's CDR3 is CASQLAFGINYGYTF. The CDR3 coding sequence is TGTGCCAGTCAGCTTGCGTTCGGTATTAACTATGGCTACACCTTC.

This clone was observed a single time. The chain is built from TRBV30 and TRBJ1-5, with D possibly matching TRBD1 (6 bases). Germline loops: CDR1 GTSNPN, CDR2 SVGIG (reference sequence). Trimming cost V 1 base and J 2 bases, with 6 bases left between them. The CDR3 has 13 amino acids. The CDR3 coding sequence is TGTGCCTGGAGTGGACAGGGCAATCAGCCCCAGCATTTT. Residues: CAWSGQGNQPQHF.

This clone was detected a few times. CDR3 bases: TGCGCCAGCAGCCACGGACAGGGGGCGAGGGGCTACACCTTC. Its translation is CASSHGQGARGYTF. The chain has TRBV5-1 and TRBJ1-2; 11 bases match TRBD1. The CDR3 spans 14 residues. V lost 4 bases and J lost 8; bases outside the gene matches: 7. Germline CDR1 and CDR2: SGHRS and YFSETQ.

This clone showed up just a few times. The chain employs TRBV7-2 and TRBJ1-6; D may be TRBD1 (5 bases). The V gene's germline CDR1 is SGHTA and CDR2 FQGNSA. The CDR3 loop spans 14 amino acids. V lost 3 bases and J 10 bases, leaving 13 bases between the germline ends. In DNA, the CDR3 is TGTGCCAGCAGCTTTAGACGGGGCGGGTCACCCCTCCACTTT. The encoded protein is CASSFRRGGSPLHF.

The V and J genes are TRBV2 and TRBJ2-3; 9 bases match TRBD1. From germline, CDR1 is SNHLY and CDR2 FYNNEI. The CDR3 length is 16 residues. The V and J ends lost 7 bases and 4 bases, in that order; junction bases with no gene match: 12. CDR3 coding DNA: TGTGCCAGCATGGGTTATCGGGACAGGGTTTCAGATACGCAGTATTTT. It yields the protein CASMGYRDRVSDTQYF.

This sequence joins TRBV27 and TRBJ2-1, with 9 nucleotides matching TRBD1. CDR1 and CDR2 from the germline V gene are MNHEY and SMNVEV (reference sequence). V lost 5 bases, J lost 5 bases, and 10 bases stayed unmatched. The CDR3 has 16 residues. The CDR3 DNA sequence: TGTGCCAGCAGTGCCCGACCGGGACAGGGCCACAATGAGCAGTTCTTC. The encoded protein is CASSARPGQGHNEQFF.